This T cell receptor (beta chain) was documented in a study of breast tumors, draining lymph nodes, adjacent tissues. Samples came from axillary lymph nodes draining the breast cancer. General study findings and limits: Luminal-like breast cancer showed significantly greater tumor-nontumor repertoire similarity than basal-like breast cancer did. Tumors had less TCR diversity than lymph nodes, more than nontumor tissue. Most tumor T cells seemingly derive from lymph node, then expand in tumor. Data only fit, rather than demonstrated, lymph node origin of most tumor T cells.

This clonotype was detected many times. Antigen: not known. From the multiplex PCR reads, TCRdb called clonotypes with MiXCR, one entry per CDR3 protein. The profile covers roughly 130,000 distinct CDR3 sequences, with 15% to 20% appearing a single time and roughly 3.5% taken by the ten largest. This CDR3 is built from 12 residues. Germline values: CDR1 SQVTM, CDR2 ANQGSEA. The V and J ends lost 6 bases and 3 bases, in that order; junction bases with no gene match: 1. This sequence was found in a female donor with breast cancer. Some clones in this sample may be carry-over from other donors' samples. Sequenced: axillary lymph node tissue. The gene calls are TRBV29-1 and TRBJ2-7, with TRBD1 matching 11 bases. The CDR3 nucleotides are TGCAGCGTGGGACAGGGGGGCTACGAGCAGTACTTC. Translated, it gives CSVGQGGYEQYF.